Below, 18 T cell receptor beta chains from the same sample are listed, as sequenced in a study of cytomegalovirus exposure and HLA in healthy donors. The study ran its PCR with 60 Vbeta and 13 Jbeta primers. TCRdb keeps only in-frame clones here, not all; method: immunoSEQ multiplex PCR. The profile shows about 160,000 clones, roughly 79% of them singletons. Sequenced: PBMCs. The receptors stem from a man aged 35 to 55 in good health and CMV-seronegative.

This sequence joins TRBV9 and TRBJ2-1, with a possible D match to TRBD2 (6 bases). V was pared by 1 base and J by 2 bases, with 16 bases between. The CDR3 contains 17 residues. Germline V gives CDR1 SGDLS, CDR2 YYNGEE. The CDR3 bases are TGTGCCAGCAGCGTACCCCTCGGGGGAGACCCCTACAATGAGCAGTTCTTC. Protein: CASSVPLGGDPYNEQFF.

This clone appeared a single time. The CDR3 spells CASSSGTGLGRIEQFF. DNA of the CDR3: TGTGCCAGCAGCTCCGGGACAGGGCTGGGTCGCATTGAGCAGTTCTTC. The chain couples TRBV5-4 to TRBJ2-1, with 9 bases aligning to TRBD1. The V gene end was trimmed by 3 bases and the J gene end by 9 bases; junction bases not matched to a gene: 13. The CDR3 runs 16 residues. Germline-derived CDR1 and CDR2 are SGHNT and YYREEE (reference sequence).

This chain uses TRBV7-9 with TRBJ2-1; D is possibly TRBD2 (7 bases). CDR1 SEHNR and CDR2 FQNEAQ come from the germline V gene (reference sequence). The germline V and J ends were trimmed by 5 bases and 2 bases, with 16 bases remaining between them. The CDR3 covers 16 residues. The CDR3 DNA is TGTGCCAGCAGCGGGGGGAGGGGGGTGACCTACAATGAGCAGTTCTTC. Protein: CASSGGRGVTYNEQFF.

This clone has only a few counts. The chain joins TRBV5-1 to TRBJ2-3; the match to TRBD2 covers 14 bases. From germline, CDR1 is SGHRS and CDR2 YFSETQ. The V gene end was trimmed by 5 bases and the J gene end by 2 bases; junction bases not matched to a gene: 4. The CDR3 runs to 16 residues. In nucleotides, the CDR3 is TGCGCCAGCAGTCCGGGACTAGCGGGGGTCACAGATACGCAGTATTTT. Translated, it gives CASSPGLAGVTDTQYF. Combining the CDR3 with reference TRBV5-1 and TRBJ2-3 gives the whole variable domain KAGVTQTPRYLIKTRGQQVTLSCSPISGHRSVSWYQQTPGQGLQFLFEYFSETQRNKGNFPGRFSGRQFSNSRSEMNVSTLELGDSALYLCASSPGLAGVTDTQYFGPGTRLTVL.

This clone occurred a few times. This chain links TRBV2 with TRBJ1-3, with TRBD1 as a possible D gene (6 bases). CDR3 length equals 14 residues. Per germline, CDR1 SNHLY and CDR2 FYNNEI. V dropped 5 bases and J dropped 1 base, with 9 bases sitting between them. The CDR3 DNA follows: TGTGCCAGCAGTCTTGACAGGTCTGGAAACACCATATATTTT. It is translated as CASSLDRSGNTIYF.

The chain carries TRBV7-8 and TRBJ2-1; D is possibly TRBD1 (5 bases). Trimming stripped 1 base from V and 10 bases from J, with 14 bases between. Germline V CDR1 and CDR2: SGHVS, FQNEAQ. The CDR3 spans 14 residues. The CDR3 region is CASSLERRAWEQFF. CDR3 nucleotides: TGTGCCAGCAGCTTAGAACGCAGGGCGTGGGAGCAGTTCTTC. The whole variable domain, filled in from reference TRBV7-8 and TRBJ2-1, reads GAGVSQSPRYKVAKRGQDVALRCDPISGHVSLFWYQQALGQGPEFLTYFQNEAQLDKSGLPSDRFFAERPEGSVSTLKIQRTQQEDSAVYLCASSLERRAWEQFFGPGTRLTVL.

The V and J genes are TRBV2 and TRBJ1-2; 10 bases match TRBD1. Germline CDR1 reads SNHLY; CDR2 reads FYNNEI. V lost 1 base, J lost 4 bases, and 3 bases stayed unmatched. This CDR3 has 15 residues. The CDR3 protein is CASSEGTGGLYGYTF. CDR3 nucleotide sequence: TGTGCCAGCAGTGAAGGGACAGGGGGGCTCTATGGCTACACCTTC.

The chain uses TRBV5-4 and TRBJ2-2, with 7 bases aligning to TRBD1. After removal of 3 bases from V and 0 bases from J, the junction contained 5 bases not matched to a gene. Germline CDR1 SGHNT, CDR2 YYREEE (reference sequence). The CDR3 runs 16 residues. The DNA for the CDR3 is TGTGCCAGCAGCTCCAGACAGGGATCGAACACCGGGGAGCTGTTTTTT. Its translation is CASSSRQGSNTGELFF.

This clone is a singleton in its sample. V and J are TRBV28 and TRBJ2-3; unclear D gene. V was pared by 5 bases and J by 4 bases, with 7 bases between. Germline V gives CDR1 MDHEN, CDR2 SYDVKM. This CDR3 comprises 12 residues. The CDR3 region is CASSPFPDTQYF. CDR3 nucleotides: TGTGCCAGCAGTCCCTTCCCAGATACGCAGTATTTT.

This rearrangement joins TRBV9 to TRBJ1-1; TRBD1 agrees at 7 bases. V shed 4 bases and J 3 bases; nucleotides not matched to a gene: 9. Germline loops: CDR1 SGDLS, CDR2 YYNGEE. The CDR3 covers 15 residues. The CDR3 region has the DNA TGTGCCAGCAGCTCCCCGACAGGGAAGGACACTGAAGCTTTCTTT. Protein: CASSSPTGKDTEAFF. The variable domain in full, with the rest retrieved from reference TRBV9 and TRBJ1-1, is DSGVTQTPKHLITATGQRVTLRCSPRSGDLSVYWYQQSLDQGLQFLIQYYNGEERAKGNILERFSAQQFPDLHSELNLSSLELGDSALYFCASSSPTGKDTEAFFGQGTRLTVV.

The chain carries TRBV15 and TRBJ1-3; D remains ambiguous. Trimming stripped 8 bases from V and 1 base from J, with 6 bases between. Germline CDR1 reads LNHNV; CDR2 reads YYDKDF (reference sequence). This CDR3 comprises 12 residues. CDR3: CATSISGNTIYF. Here the CDR3 DNA reads TGTGCCACCTCCATTTCTGGAAACACCATATATTTT. Variable domain in full (rest from reference TRBV15 and TRBJ1-3): DAMVIQNPRYQVTQFGKPVTLSCSQTLNHNVMYWYQQKSSQAPKLLFHYYDKDFNNEADTPDNFQSRRPNTSFCFLDIRSPGLGDTAMYLCATSISGNTIYFGEGSWLTVV.

This clone appeared once. J is TRBJ1-1 and V is TRBV28; possibly TRBD1 for D (5 bases). Germline CDR1 is MDHEN and CDR2 is SYDVKM. The CDR3 contains 12 residues. Trimming removed 2 bases at V and 11 bases at J, with 12 bases between. CDR3 nucleotides: TGTGCCAGCAGTTTAGCAGGGTCTGGGGCTTTCTTT. Protein product: CASSLAGSGAFF.

The chain employs TRBV5-6 and TRBJ2-5; maybe TRBD1 (5 bases). Germline V lookup: CDR1 SGHDT, CDR2 YYEEEE. Trimming cost V 4 bases and J 5 bases, with 12 bases left between them. The CDR3 has 13 amino acids. CDR3 in amino acids: CASSRRVRETQYF. The CDR3 DNA reads as TGTGCCAGCAGCCGCAGGGTTCGGGAGACCCAGTACTTC.

V usage is TRBV7-2 and J usage is TRBJ1-2, with D possibly being TRBD1 (5 bases). The CDR3 extends over 15 amino acids. Germline V gene sequence: CDR1 SGHTA, CDR2 FQGNSA. V lost 0 bases, J lost 3 bases, and 11 bases lay in between. CDR3 DNA sequence: TGTGCCAGCAGCTTAGCGCGGGACTTGGACTATGGCTACACCTTC. This codes for CASSLARDLDYGYTF.

This clone showed up just a few times. The chain employs TRBV6-1 and TRBJ2-1; 12 nucleotides line up with TRBD2. Germline CDR1 and CDR2: MNHNS and SASEGT. The CDR3 length is 15 residues. The trim removed 2 bases at V and 6 bases at J, leaving 2 bases unmatched. CDR3 DNA sequence: TGTGCCAGCAGTGAATCACTAGCGGGAGGCAATGAGCAGTTCTTC. Protein product: CASSESLAGGNEQFF.

The chain joins TRBV2 to TRBJ1-2; D uncertain. CDR3 length equals 12 residues. V dropped 4 bases and J dropped 5 bases, with 8 bases sitting between them. Germline V gene data show CDR1 as SNHLY and CDR2 as FYNNEI. CDR3 sequence reads: CASSGGNYGYTF. CDR3 in DNA: TGTGCCAGCAGTGGCGGGAATTATGGCTACACCTTC.

The CDR3 loop is CASTPDRVTDTQYF. The CDR3 DNA reads as TGTGCCAGTACCCCGGACAGGGTCACAGATACGCAGTATTTT. The chain joins TRBV19 to TRBJ2-3; the match to TRBD1 covers 8 bases. This CDR3 spans 14 amino acids. Looked up from germline, CDR1 is LNHDA and CDR2 is SQIVND (reference sequence). V shed 7 bases, J shed 2 bases, and the junction held 5 bases outside the gene matches.

The table lists this clone with a count of one. This chain uses TRBV28 with TRBJ2-1; a possible D gene is TRBD2 (6 bases). The CDR3 covers 15 residues. Germline V gives CDR1 MDHEN, CDR2 SYDVKM. Trimming took off 2 bases at V and 0 bases at J, with 8 bases between the two ends. Here the CDR3 reads CASSLGDSSYNEQFF. The CDR3 bases are TGTGCCAGCAGTTTAGGGGACTCCTCCTACAATGAGCAGTTCTTC.